This T cell receptor (beta chain) was documented in a study of graft-versus-host responses after intestinal transplantation. For the study at large: After anti-thymocyte globulin induction, recipients took tacrolimus and steroids for around three years.

CDR1 is MNHEY and CDR2 is SMNVEV in the germline V gene (reference sequence). The CDR3 length is 13 residues. The V and J ends lost 5 bases and 5 bases, in that order; junction bases with no gene match: 5. Note on this clone: As yet, its antigen is unknown.

Generated by immunoSEQ multiplex PCR, the TCRdb table keeps only in-frame clones and is missing some. The sample records about 90,000 clones, about 93% being singletons. The V and J genes are TRBV27 and TRBJ2-7, with 8 bases matching TRBD1. Sequenced here: unstimulated CD8+ T cells sorted from spleen or lymph node cells, sampled before transplant. The sequence came from a human donor who was the organ donor for an intestinal transplant. The CDR3 DNA sequence: TGTGCCAGCAGTCTGGACAGGGCCCACGAGCAGTACTTC. Protein: CASSLDRAHEQYF.